These 17 T cell receptor beta chains share one sample of origin, sequenced in a study of T-cell reconstitution after alpha-beta-depleted transplantation in children. Unique molecular identifiers were used in preparing the TCRbeta library. TCRdb re-called the PCR reads with MiXCR, one entry per CDR3 protein. The table lists fewer than 750,000 distinct CDR3 sequences, about 23% of them singletons. The sample in question was PBMCs, mostly from graft donor cells, obtained 360 days after TCRalphabeta/CD19-depleted stem cell transplant. These receptors all come from a boy under two years old who had a stem cell transplant for acute myeloid leukemia, so the T cells may come from the graft donor.

The chain uses TRBV6-1 and TRBJ1-1; no reliable D call. This CDR3 contains 12 residues. With 7 bases removed from V and 1 base from J, the gap between germline ends came to 7 bases. Germline CDR1 is MNHNS and CDR2 is SASEGT. This CDR3 is CASILKNTEAFF. CDR3 in DNA: TGTGCCAGCATTCTGAAGAACACTGAAGCTTTCTTT.

This clonotype came up many times. The gene calls are TRBV3-1 and TRBJ2-3; TRBD1 is a possible D gene (6 bases). CDR3 length equals 14 residues. V dropped 2 bases and J dropped 4 bases, with 10 bases sitting between them. CDR1 and CDR2 (germline): LGHDT, YNNKEL (reference sequence). This chain's CDR3 is CASSQRGSPDTQYF. The CDR3 nucleotides are TGTGCCAGCAGCCAAAGGGGGTCCCCAGATACGCAGTATTTT.

The chain uses TRBV10-2 and TRBJ2-7, with 8 bases that match TRBD1. The V segment lost 8 bases and the J segment 3 bases; nucleotides outside the gene matches: 6. Germline V gives CDR1 WSHSY, CDR2 SAAADI. This CDR3 spans 13 amino acids. Written as DNA, the CDR3 is TGCGCCAGCGCCACCGGACAGGGCTACGAGCAGTACGTC. This gives the protein CASATGQGYEQYV.

This clonotype showed up just a few times. The chain links TRBV14 to TRBJ2-3; 13 bases map to TRBD2. Germline values: CDR1 SGHDN, CDR2 FVKESK. This CDR3 region has 23 residues. The trim removed 6 bases at V and 0 bases at J, leaving 24 bases unmatched. This CDR3 reads CASSPRQGSTSGGPISSTDTQYF. CDR3 DNA: TGTGCCAGCAGTCCAAGACAGGGATCGACTAGCGGGGGGCCGATATCGAGCACAGATACGCAGTATTTT.

The chain employs TRBV4-3 and TRBJ2-7; D may be TRBD1 (5 bases). Per the germline V gene, CDR1 is LGHNA and CDR2 is YSLEER. There are 13 residues in the CDR3. The V end was cut by 0 bases, the J end by 5 bases, with 8 bases between. This CDR3 reads CASSQEVGDEQYF. As DNA, the CDR3 is TGCGCCAGCAGCCAAGAAGTAGGGGACGAGCAGTACTTC.

In this sample, this clonotype turned up many times. The CDR3 reads CASSVEAATNTGELFF. The CDR3 nucleotides read TGTGCCAGCAGCGTAGAGGCGGCAACGAACACCGGGGAGCTGTTTTTT. The chain has TRBV9 and TRBJ2-2; no definite D call. The V gene's germline CDR1 is SGDLS and CDR2 YYNGEE. Trimming took 0 bases from V and 0 from J, leaving 9 bases between them. The CDR3 covers 16 residues.

This clonotype was seen only a few times. The J gene is TRBJ2-5, the V gene TRBV24-1; TRBD2 agrees at 8 bases. In germline, CDR1 is KGHDR, CDR2 SFDVKD. CDR3 size: 14 residues. Trimming at V came to 1 base and at J to 5 bases, leaving 2 bases not matched to a gene. CDR3 protein: CATSDFRGGETQYF. CDR3 bases: TGTGCCACCAGTGATTTTCGCGGGGGGGAGACCCAGTACTTC.

This clonotype was recorded at least ten times. The genes are TRBV29-1 and TRBJ2-1; 8 bases are a match to TRBD1. J was trimmed by 3 bases and V by 3 bases; bases with no gene match: 4. There are 14 residues in the CDR3. Germline V gene lookup returns CDR1 SQVTM and CDR2 ANQGSEA. The CDR3, as DNA: TGCAGCGTTGAGGGACAGGAAAGCTACAATGAGCAGTTCTTC. This gives the protein CSVEGQESYNEQFF.

This clonotype was seen ten or more times. The chain recombines TRBV7-9 with TRBJ1-1, with D perhaps TRBD1 (5 bases). CDR1 and CDR2 from the germline V gene are SEHNR and FQNEAQ (reference sequence). The CDR3 covers 15 residues. V was clipped by 1 base and J by 5 bases, with 14 bases between them. The chain's CDR3 is CASSLEGALGTEAFF. The DNA for the CDR3 is TGTGCCAGCAGCTTAGAAGGGGCGCTTGGGACTGAAGCTTTCTTT.

This clonotype was found a few times. This chain joins TRBV20-1 and TRBJ2-1; perhaps TRBD2 as D (7 bases). CDR1 and CDR2 from the germline V gene are DFQATT and SNEGSKA (reference sequence). This CDR3 is 15 amino acids long. Trimming took off 6 bases at V and 7 bases at J, with 22 bases between the two ends. CDR3 sequence (DNA): TGCAGTGCCTCGACGGTGGGGGGGCTGGGGAATGAGCAGTTCTTC. Translation: CSASTVGGLGNEQFF.

The chain combines TRBV20-1 with TRBJ2-3; 9 nucleotides align to TRBD2. The V gene's germline CDR1 is DFQATT and CDR2 SNEGSKA (reference sequence). The CDR3 is made up of 12 amino acids. The V and J ends lost 7 bases and 5 bases, in that order; junction bases with no gene match: 4. The CDR3 here is CSGAGGGDTQYF. For the CDR3, the DNA is TGCAGTGGAGCGGGAGGAGGAGATACGCAGTATTTT.

In its sample, this clonotype was seen a few times. The V call is TRBV6-5, the J call TRBJ2-1; unclear D gene. The CDR3 is 15 amino acids. Germline V CDR1 and CDR2: MNHEY, SVGAGI. The V and J ends lost 0 bases and 10 bases respectively, with 16 bases between them. CDR3 protein: CASSYSGGSQREQFF. CDR3 sequence (DNA): TGTGCCAGCAGTTACTCGGGTGGATCCCAGAGGGAGCAGTTCTTC.

This clonotype was recorded many times. The chain is built from TRBV4-3 and TRBJ2-7, with a weak D call TRBD1 (6 bases). CDR1 and CDR2 from the germline V gene are LGHNA and YSLEER. V was cut by 3 bases and J by 5 bases, with 20 bases left in between. This CDR3 has 16 amino acids. CDR3 loop: CASSQVSGQPPDEQYF. The CDR3 bases are TGCGCCAGCAGCCAGGTATCCGGACAGCCCCCTGACGAGCAGTACTTC.

V and J are TRBV5-1 and TRBJ2-3, with D maybe TRBD1 (6 bases). The CDR3 length is 16 residues. Germline CDR1 reads SGHRS; CDR2 reads YFSETQ. Trimming pared 2 bases from V and 0 bases from J, leaving 13 bases between. The CDR3 region is CASSFWQGTSTDTQYF. The CDR3 coding sequence is TGCGCCAGCAGCTTTTGGCAGGGGACGAGCACAGATACGCAGTATTTT.

At least ten counts were recorded for this clonotype. The chain uses TRBV12-3 or TRBV12-4 and TRBJ2-2, with D maybe TRBD1 (5 bases). Trimming took off 5 bases at V and 5 bases at J, with 12 bases between the two ends. The CDR3 spans 14 residues. The CDR3 here is CASSRGPRTGELFF. The CDR3 coding sequence is TGTGCCAGCAGTAGGGGCCCCAGAACCGGGGAGCTGTTTTTT.

This clonotype appeared many times. V usage is TRBV12-3 or TRBV12-4 and J usage is TRBJ1-1; maybe TRBD1 (5 bases). V dropped 5 bases and J dropped 3 bases, with 13 bases sitting between them. The CDR3 consists of 14 residues. CDR3 DNA: TGTGCCAGCAGTCAGAAAAACAGGTACACTGAAGCTTTCTTT. It encodes CASSQKNRYTEAFF.

CDR3 sequence reads: CASSETGAIYEQYV. DNA for the CDR3: TGTGCCAGCAGTGAAACTGGGGCGATCTACGAGCAGTACGTC. This chain links TRBV2 with TRBJ2-7; TRBD1 is a possible D gene (5 bases). Trimming took 2 bases from V and 3 from J, leaving 11 bases between them. Germline V gives CDR1 SNHLY, CDR2 FYNNEI. The CDR3 consists of 14 residues.